The 27 T cell receptor beta chains listed next were all sequenced from one sample in a study of OX40 agonist ivuxolimab in advanced cancers. Measured with immunoSEQ multiplex PCR; TCRdb has only the in-frame clones, and not every one. The sample shows approximately 49,000 clones, around 84% of them seen only once. The sequenced sample was CD4+ or CD8+ T cells sorted from blood, obtained in a trial of the OX40 agonist ivuxolimab. These TCRs come from an adult with an advanced solid tumor such as melanoma, head and neck, liver or kidney cancer.

This clone came up a few times. The rearrangement joins TRBV18 to TRBJ1-2; a weak D match, TRBD1 (6 bases). V was trimmed by 3 bases and J by 3 bases, leaving 11 bases between them. This CDR3 has 14 amino acids. Germline V gene data show CDR1 as KGHSH and CDR2 as LQKENI. The CDR3 loop is CASSPLGGHYGYTF. CDR3 nucleotides: TGTGCCAGCTCACCCCTCGGGGGCCACTATGGCTACACCTTC.

This chain's CDR3 is CASSVSFTDTQYF. The CDR3 nucleotides read TGTGCCAGCAGTGTAAGTTTCACAGATACGCAGTATTTT. The chain joins TRBV6-1 to TRBJ2-3; D not certain. Germline CDR1 is MNHNS and CDR2 is SASEGT. The CDR3 length is 13 residues. Trimming stripped 4 bases from V and 2 bases from J, with 7 bases between.

The V gene is TRBV6-1, the J gene TRBJ2-1; 10 bases map to TRBD2. The junction had 3 bases not matched to a gene; V was cut back by 6 bases and J by 1 base. The CDR3 length is 15 residues. Per germline, CDR1 MNHNS and CDR2 SASEGT. As DNA, the CDR3 is TGTGCCAGCAGGCAACTAGCGGGATCCTACAATGAGCAGTTCTTC. Translating gives CASRQLAGSYNEQFF.

The genes are TRBV6-6 and TRBJ2-7; D is undetermined. The CDR3 is 13 amino acids. V lost 2 bases to trimming and J lost 7 bases, with 12 bases between them. CDR1 and CDR2 (germline): MNHNY, SVGAGI (reference sequence). For the CDR3, the DNA is TGTGCCAGCAGTTACCCTAAGGCGGAAGAGCAGTACTTC. This sequence encodes CASSYPKAEEQYF.

This chain uses TRBV5-1 with TRBJ1-3, with D maybe TRBD1 (5 bases). This CDR3 contains 18 residues. V gave up 4 bases and J gave up 0 bases, with 20 bases separating them. Germline assignment: CDR1 SGHRS and CDR2 YFSETQ. CDR3 coding DNA: TGCGCCAGCAGCATTGCGGGGCCAACCCCTCTCTCTGGAAACACCATATATTTT. Protein product: CASSIAGPTPLSGNTIYF.

The V call is TRBV19, the J call TRBJ2-2, with D unclear. The CDR3 has 15 residues. Looked up from germline, CDR1 is LNHDA and CDR2 is SQIVND (reference sequence). The V end lost 4 bases, the J end lost 0 bases, and 9 bases lay between the germline ends. DNA of the CDR3: TGTGCCAGTAGTAATGCCCTCGCGAACACCGGGGAGCTGTTTTTT. Translating gives CASSNALANTGELFF.

The chain is built from TRBV6-5 and TRBJ2-7; 10 positions match TRBD1. Germline CDR1 MNHEY, CDR2 SVGAGI. V lost 4 bases and J lost 6; bases outside the gene matches: 6. The CDR3 has 14 amino acids. In DNA form, the CDR3 reads TGTGCCAGCAGTTTGGGACAGGGGTTCGGCGAGCAGTACTTC. It encodes CASSLGQGFGEQYF.

This chain joins TRBV19 and TRBJ2-1; 13 nucleotides agree with TRBD2. V lost 10 bases, J lost 9 bases, and 9 bases stayed unmatched. Germline V CDR1 and CDR2: LNHDA, SQIVND (reference sequence). This CDR3 has 14 residues. The CDR3 region is CATQLAGGMGEQFF. The CDR3 DNA sequence: TGTGCCACCCAACTAGCGGGAGGGATGGGTGAGCAGTTCTTC. Combining the CDR3 with reference TRBV19 and TRBJ2-1 gives the whole variable domain DGGITQSPKYLFRKEGQNVTLSCEQNLNHDAMYWYRQDPGQGLRLIYYSQIVNDFQKGDIAEGYSVSREKKESFPLTVTSAQKNPTAFYLCATQLAGGMGEQFFGPGTRLTVL.

V is TRBV28 and J is TRBJ1-4, with D maybe TRBD1 (5 bases). The CDR3 contains 14 residues. V was pared by 7 bases and J by 8 bases, with 17 bases between. Germline V gene data show CDR1 as MDHEN and CDR2 as SYDVKM. CDR3 sequence reads: CASNFRDRREKLFF. CDR3 DNA: TGTGCCAGCAACTTTCGGGACCGAAGAGAAAAACTGTTTTTT.

The rearrangement uses TRBV5-4 and TRBJ2-3; D gene unclear. CDR3 length: 15 amino acids. With 4 bases removed from V and 5 bases from J, the gap between germline ends came to 17 bases. CDR1 is SGHNT, CDR2 YYREEE, per germline (reference sequence). The CDR3 loop is CASSVGGKTIDTQYF. In DNA, the CDR3 is TGTGCCAGCAGCGTAGGCGGAAAGACAATAGATACGCAGTATTTT.

This chain joins TRBV28 and TRBJ2-7, with D possibly being TRBD2 (5 bases). Germline V gives CDR1 MDHEN, CDR2 SYDVKM. The CDR3 loop spans 14 amino acids. V dropped 2 bases and J dropped 9 bases, with 17 bases sitting between them. The CDR3 DNA follows: TGTGCCAGCAGTTTAATAGCGACCCAAGGGTGGCAGTACTTC. This encodes CASSLIATQGWQYF.

The table lists this clone with a few counts. The chain joins TRBV2 to TRBJ2-7, with D maybe TRBD1 (6 bases). Germline-derived CDR1 and CDR2 are SNHLY and FYNNEI. This CDR3 region has 15 residues. V was trimmed by 4 bases and J by 0 bases, leaving 13 bases between them. The CDR3 is CASSGRQDSSYEQYF. CDR3 in DNA: TGTGCCAGCAGTGGAAGACAGGATAGCTCCTACGAGCAGTACTTC.

The V and J genes are TRBV28 and TRBJ2-5; 8 bases are shared with TRBD1. Per the germline V gene, CDR1 is MDHEN and CDR2 is SYDVKM. V lost 1 base, J lost 4 bases, and 2 bases stayed unmatched. CDR3 length: 14 residues. Written as DNA, the CDR3 is TGTGCCAGCAGTTTATTACAGGGGGGAGAGACCCAGTACTTC. Residues: CASSLLQGGETQYF.

The V gene is TRBV4-2, the J gene TRBJ2-7; 10 bases are shared with TRBD2. This CDR3 is built from 17 residues. V lost 4 bases, J lost 2 bases, and 11 bases stayed unmatched. Germline CDR1 reads LGHNA; CDR2 reads YNFKEQ. The CDR3 DNA reads as TGTGCCAGCAGCCCTCGTCCCCTAGCGGGAGCAGCCTACGAGCAGTACTTC. This encodes CASSPRPLAGAAYEQYF.

This chain connects TRBV30 to TRBJ2-3, with 9 positions matching TRBD2. CDR1 GTSNPN and CDR2 SVGIG come from the germline V gene (reference sequence). The CDR3 is 16 residues long. Trimming at V came to 2 bases and at J to 8 bases, leaving 14 bases not matched to a gene. CDR3 protein: CAWSKGNSGGVGTQYF. The CDR3 DNA follows: TGTGCCTGGAGTAAGGGTAATAGCGGGGGAGTGGGTACGCAGTATTTT.

This clone was observed a few times. The chain links TRBV5-1 to TRBJ2-3, with D possibly being TRBD1 (6 bases). This CDR3 spans 16 amino acids. Germline CDR1 reads SGHRS; CDR2 reads YFSETQ. Trimming left V 0 bases short and J 4 bases short, with 15 bases between. The CDR3 here is CASSLGYRAAADTQYF. DNA of the CDR3: TGCGCCAGCAGCTTGGGATACAGGGCTGCCGCAGATACGCAGTATTTT.

This chain connects TRBV23-1 to TRBJ2-7; the D gene is possibly TRBD1 (6 bases). TRBV23-1 is designated an ORF whose function remains uncertain. The CDR3 has 14 amino acids. Trimming left V 7 bases short and J 6 bases short, with 19 bases between. CDR3 in DNA: TGCGCCAGCAATTACAGGGTCCTAGTGCGCGAGCAGTACTTC. Translated, it gives CASNYRVLVREQYF.

As DNA, the CDR3 is TGTGCCAGTAACCCGGGAGACTCCTACAATGAGCAGTTCTTC. Translation gives CASNPGDSYNEQFF. The chain combines TRBV19 with TRBJ2-1, with TRBD2 as a possible D gene (6 bases). CDR3 size: 14 residues. The V gene's germline CDR1 is LNHDA and CDR2 SQIVND (reference sequence). V was clipped by 7 bases and J by 0 bases, with 10 bases between them.

The DNA for the CDR3 is TGTGCCAGCAGCCCGCCGGGACTCCAAGAGACCCAGTACTTC. Translated: CASSPPGLQETQYF. The V call is TRBV7-6, the J call TRBJ2-5; perhaps TRBD2 as D (6 bases). The V and J ends lost 5 bases and 1 base respectively, with 11 bases between them. The V gene's germline CDR1 is SGHVS and CDR2 FNYEAQ. The CDR3 is 14 amino acids. The variable domain in full, completed from reference TRBV7-6 and TRBJ2-5, reads GAGVSQSPRYKVTKRGQDVALRCDPISGHVSLYWYRQALGQGPEFLTYFNYEAQQDKSGLPNDRFSAERPEGSISTLTIQRTEQRDSAMYRCASSPPGLQETQYFGPGTRLLVL.

As regards this clone: This specimen includes other DNA sequences encoding the same CDR3. The J gene is TRBJ1-2, the V gene TRBV18; 11 bases match TRBD1. The CDR3 runs to 15 residues. Germline CDR1 and CDR2: KGHSH and LQKENI. The trim removed 3 bases at V and 2 bases at J, leaving 2 bases unmatched. The CDR3 DNA reads TGTGCCAGCTCACCGGGACAGGGGGGGAACTATGGCTACACCTTC. Translated: CASSPGQGGNYGYTF.

The V call is TRBV7-9, the J call TRBJ1-1; D not certain. CDR1 SEHNR and CDR2 FQNEAQ come from the germline V gene (reference sequence). CDR3 size: 13 residues. V lost 3 bases, J lost 1 base, and 6 bases lay in between. The CDR3 DNA reads TGTGCCAGCAGCTTGGTGGAGAACACTGAAGCTTTCTTT. It is translated as CASSLVENTEAFF.

CDR3 residues: CASSLVPGSYEQYF. The DNA of the CDR3 is TGTGCCAGCAGCTTAGTCCCCGGATCCTACGAGCAGTACTTC. This rearrangement joins TRBV7-2 to TRBJ2-7; D ambiguous. The CDR3 covers 14 residues. V lost 1 base to trimming and J lost 1 base, with 8 bases between them. CDR1 is SGHTA and CDR2 is FQGNSA in the germline V gene.

The chain joins TRBV7-3 to TRBJ2-6; unclear D gene. V lost 2 bases to trimming and J lost 4 bases, with 15 bases between them. Germline-derived CDR1 and CDR2 are SGHTA and FQGTGA. This CDR3 has 17 residues. The DNA for the CDR3 is TGTGCCAGCAGCTTACGCACCGGGCCCGGGGGGGCCAACGTCCTGACTTTC. Protein product: CASSLRTGPGGANVLTF.

DNA for the CDR3: TGTGCCAGTAGTATACCCGCGGGGATGGTCAAAAACATTCAGTACTTC. Translated: CASSIPAGMVKNIQYF. This chain joins TRBV19 and TRBJ2-4, with D possibly TRBD2 on 6 matching bases. There are 16 residues in the CDR3. V gave up 2 bases and J gave up 3 bases, with 14 bases separating them. CDR1 is LNHDA, CDR2 SQIVND, per germline (reference sequence).

The rearrangement links TRBV5-8 to TRBJ2-2; no clear D. The germline CDR1 and CDR2 sequences are SGHTS and YDEGEE. V was cut by 1 base and J by 6 bases, with 7 bases left in between. The CDR3 covers 13 residues. The CDR3 DNA reads as TGTGCCAGCAGCTTGTCTGAAGCCGGGGAGCTGTTTTTT. Amino acids: CASSLSEAGELFF.

The chain links TRBV19 to TRBJ2-3, with D possibly TRBD1 on 5 matching bases. The CDR3 has 14 residues. V was shortened by 10 bases and J by 0 bases, with 14 bases between the two germline ends. The V gene's germline CDR1 is LNHDA and CDR2 SQIVND (reference sequence). DNA of the CDR3: TGTGCCACAGGGCAGGGCCCCAGCACAGATACGCAGTATTTT. Its translation is CATGQGPSTDTQYF.

J is TRBJ1-2 and V is TRBV7-2, with 10 positions matching TRBD1. The CDR3 consists of 16 residues. The germline V gene has CDR1 SGHTA and CDR2 FQGNSA. Trimming took 5 bases from V and 8 from J; bases not matched to a gene: 14. This chain's CDR3 is CASSRRLTGGAGGYTF. The CDR3 nucleotides are TGTGCCAGCAGCCGACGGTTGACAGGGGGCGCAGGGGGCTACACCTTC.